The table lists the clone carrying this TCR beta chain with a few counts. Its antigen is not identified. Graves' hyperthyroidism was deemed stable absent ophthalmopathy progression within 18 months. PBMCs stemmed from 10 ml fresh peripheral blood. Trimming pared 3 bases from V and 7 bases from J, leaving 16 bases between. CDR3 length: 14 amino acids. CDR1 and CDR2 from the germline V gene are SGHRS and YFSETQ. This record belongs to a study of T cells in Graves' hyperthyroidism and ophthalmopathy. Study background: Peripheral blood was obtained at initial diagnosis, preceding any treatment.

Authors of the study amplified TCR beta CDR3 regions from RNA transcripts. Carried out on the TCR CDR3, a first-round RT-PCR used the HTBI primer set. A single record per CDR3 protein comes from TCRdb applying MiXCR to the multiplex PCR reads. This sample yields around 420,000 distinct CDR3 sequences, of which about a sixth are seen a single time; roughly an eighth belongs to the top ten. Points from the study as a whole: Most clonotypes expanded in thyroid above 0.001 were likewise present in blood.

V and J are TRBV5-1 and TRBJ2-5; tentative D call: TRBD1 (7 bases). The sample comprised blood. The source of this sequence is a woman under 30 with Graves' hyperthyroidism. CDR3 DNA: TGCGCCAGCAGCTCCGGGACAGTGCGGGGGACCCAGTACTTC. Translating it yields CASSSGTVRGTQYF.